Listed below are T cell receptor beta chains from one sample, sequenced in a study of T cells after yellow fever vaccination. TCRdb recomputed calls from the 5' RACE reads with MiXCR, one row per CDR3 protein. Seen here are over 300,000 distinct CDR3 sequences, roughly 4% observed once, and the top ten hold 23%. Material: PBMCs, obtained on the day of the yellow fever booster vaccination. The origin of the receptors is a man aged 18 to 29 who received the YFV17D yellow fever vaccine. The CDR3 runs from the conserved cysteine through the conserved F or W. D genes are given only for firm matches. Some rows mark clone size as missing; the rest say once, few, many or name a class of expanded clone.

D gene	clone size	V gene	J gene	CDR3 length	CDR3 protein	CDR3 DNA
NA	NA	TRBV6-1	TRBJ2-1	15	CASSDGWGSYNEQFF	TGTGCCAGCAGTGATGGTTGGGGTTCCTACAATGAGCAGTTCTTC
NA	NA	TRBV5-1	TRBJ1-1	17	CASSLGVLSGFQDEAFF	TGCGCCAGCAGCTTGGGAGTTCTCTCAGGGTTTCAGGATGAAGCTTTCTTT
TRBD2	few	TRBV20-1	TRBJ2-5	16	CSARSGGAFVQETQYF	TGCAGTGCCCGAAGCGGGGGGGCGTTTGTGCAAGAGACCCAGTACTTC
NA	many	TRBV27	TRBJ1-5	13	CASSLRTNQPQHF	TGTGCCAGCAGTTTGAGAACAAATCAGCCCCAGCATTTT
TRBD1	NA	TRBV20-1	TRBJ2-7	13	CSVLTGDSYEQYF	TGCAGTGTCCTGACAGGGGACTCCTACGAGCAGTACTTC
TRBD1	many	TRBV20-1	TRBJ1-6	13	CSASGDSNSPLHF	TGCAGTGCTAGTGGGGACAGTAATTCACCCCTCCACTTT
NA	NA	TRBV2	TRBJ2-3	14	CASSVQGPEDTQYF	TGTGCCAGCAGTGTCCAGGGTCCCGAAGATACGCAGTATTTT
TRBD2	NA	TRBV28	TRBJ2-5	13	CACGGGSQETQYF	TGTGCCTGCGGGGGGGGGTCCCAAGAGACCCAGTACTTC
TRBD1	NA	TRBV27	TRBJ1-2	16	CASTFTGTGANYGYTF	TGTGCCAGCACCTTCACAGGGACAGGGGCCAACTATGGCTACACCTTC
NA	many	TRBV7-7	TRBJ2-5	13	CASSSDLRETQYF	TGTGCTAGCAGCTCTGACCTTCGAGAGACCCAGTACTTC
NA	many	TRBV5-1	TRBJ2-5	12	CASSGPQETQYF	TGCGCCAGCAGTGGCCCGCAAGAGACCCAGTACTTC
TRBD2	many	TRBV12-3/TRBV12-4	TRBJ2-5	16	CASSPALTGGQETQYF	TGTGCCAGCAGTCCGGCTTTAACGGGGGGCCAAGAGACCCAGTACTTC
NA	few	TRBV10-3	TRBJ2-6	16	CAISGAAGSGANVLTF	TGTGCCATCAGTGGAGCGGCAGGCAGTGGGGCCAACGTCCTGACTTTC
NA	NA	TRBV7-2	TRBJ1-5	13	CASSRGSHQPQHF	TGTGCCAGCAGCCGCGGGAGTCATCAGCCCCAGCATTTT
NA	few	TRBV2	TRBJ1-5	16	CASSEAPGRFNQPQHF	TGTGCCAGCAGTGAAGCCCCCGGACGGTTCAATCAGCCCCAGCATTTT
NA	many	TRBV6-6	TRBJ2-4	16	CASSYSWESTKNIQYF	TGTGCCAGCAGTTACTCTTGGGAAAGTACCAAAAACATTCAGTACTTC
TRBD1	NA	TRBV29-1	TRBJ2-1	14	CSVVRDRNYNEQFF	TGCAGCGTTGTCCGGGACAGGAACTACAATGAGCAGTTCTTC
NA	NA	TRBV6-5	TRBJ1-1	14	CASSYTLKGPTAFF	TGTGCCAGCAGTTACACTCTGAAGGGACCGACGGCTTTCTTT
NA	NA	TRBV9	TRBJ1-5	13	CASSVASGGPQHF	TGTGCCAGCAGCGTAGCTTCCGGGGGGCCCCAGCATTTT
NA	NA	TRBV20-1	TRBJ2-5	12	CSVEPGEETQYF	TGCAGTGTAGAGCCAGGGGAAGAGACCCAGTACTTC
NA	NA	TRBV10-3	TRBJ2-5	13	CAISEQGRETQYF	TGTGCCATCAGTGAGCAGGGGCGGGAGACCCAGTACTTC
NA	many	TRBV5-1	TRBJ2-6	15	CASNLYGGGANVLTF	TGCGCCAGCAACCTGTACGGCGGTGGGGCCAACGTCCTGACTTTC
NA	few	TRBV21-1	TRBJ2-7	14	CASSTRRGAWEQYF	TGTGCCAGCAGCACCAGGCGGGGGGCCTGGGAGCAGTACTTC
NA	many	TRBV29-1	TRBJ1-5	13	CSVAPQPNQPQHF	TGCAGCGTAGCACCACAGCCGAATCAGCCCCAGCATTTT
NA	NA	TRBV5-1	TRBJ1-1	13	CASRGDYNTEAFF	TGCGCCAGCAGAGGGGATTATAACACTGAAGCTTTCTTT
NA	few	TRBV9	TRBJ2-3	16	CASSVVPGEGTDTQYF	TGTGCCAGCAGCGTAGTACCCGGGGAAGGCACAGATACGCAGTATTTT
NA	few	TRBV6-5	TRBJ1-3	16	CASSSHPPGSGNTIYF	TGTGCCAGCAGTTCCCACCCCCCGGGCTCTGGAAACACCATATATTTT
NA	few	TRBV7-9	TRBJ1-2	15	CASSSEGLVGYGYTF	TGTGCCAGCAGCTCCGAAGGATTGGTCGGCTATGGCTACACCTTC
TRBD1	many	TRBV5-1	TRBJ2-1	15	CASSFRDREVDEQFF	TGCGCCAGCAGCTTCCGGGACAGGGAAGTCGATGAGCAGTTCTTC
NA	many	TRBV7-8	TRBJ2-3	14	CASSLDIEADTQYF	TGTGCCAGCAGCCTCGACATTGAAGCGGATACGCAGTATTTT
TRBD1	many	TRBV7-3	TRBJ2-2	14	CASRRTGGTGELFF	TGTGCCAGCAGACGGACAGGGGGCACCGGGGAGCTGTTTTTT
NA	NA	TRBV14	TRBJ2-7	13	CASSQDRADEQYF	TGTGCCAGCAGCCAAGATAGGGCAGACGAGCAGTACTTC
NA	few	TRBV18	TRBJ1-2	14	CASSPGRPSYGYTF	TGTGCCAGCTCACCCGGACGGCCTAGTTATGGCTACACCTTC
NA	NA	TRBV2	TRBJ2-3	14	CASSEMLGRDTQYF	TGTGCCAGCAGTGAGATGCTGGGAAGAGATACGCAGTATTTT
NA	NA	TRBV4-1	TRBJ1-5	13	CASSSGAKQPQHF	TGCGCCAGCAGTTCAGGGGCTAAGCAGCCCCAGCATTTT
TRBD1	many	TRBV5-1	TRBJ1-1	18	CASSFDFRDRELNTEAFF	TGCGCCAGCAGCTTTGACTTCCGGGACAGGGAACTTAACACTGAAGCTTTCTTT
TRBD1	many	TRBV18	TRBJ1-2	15	CASSPDGQVSDGYTF	TGTGCCAGCTCACCAGACGGACAGGTGTCGGATGGCTACACCTTC
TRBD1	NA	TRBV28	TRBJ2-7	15	CASSLPRTGGYEQYF	TGTGCCAGCAGCCTTCCCCGGACAGGAGGCTACGAGCAGTACTTC
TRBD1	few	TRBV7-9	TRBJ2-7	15	CASSPRDRGHYEQYF	TGTGCCAGCAGCCCTCGGGACAGGGGGCATTATGAGCAGTACTTC
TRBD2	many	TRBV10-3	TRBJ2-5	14	CATRGREGQETQYF	TGTGCCACCAGAGGGAGGGAAGGGCAAGAGACCCAGTACTTC
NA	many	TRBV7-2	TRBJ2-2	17	CASSLGMLGPNTGELFF	TGTGCCAGCAGCTTAGGCATGCTGGGCCCGAACACCGGGGAGCTGTTTTTT
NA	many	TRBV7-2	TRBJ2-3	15	CASSAGAASTDTQYF	TGTGCCAGCAGCGCTGGGGCAGCTAGCACAGATACGCAGTATTTT
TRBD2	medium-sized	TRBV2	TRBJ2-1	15	CASSPRGDYVNEQFF	TGTGCCAGCAGCCCTCGGGGGGACTACGTCAATGAGCAGTTCTTC
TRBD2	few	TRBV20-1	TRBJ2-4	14	CSAPVRGGQNIQYF	TGCAGTGCTCCTGTCCGGGGGGGCCAAAACATTCAGTACTTC
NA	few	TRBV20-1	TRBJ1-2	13	CSARAWGHYGYTF	TGCAGTGCTAGAGCTTGGGGCCACTATGGCTACACCTTC